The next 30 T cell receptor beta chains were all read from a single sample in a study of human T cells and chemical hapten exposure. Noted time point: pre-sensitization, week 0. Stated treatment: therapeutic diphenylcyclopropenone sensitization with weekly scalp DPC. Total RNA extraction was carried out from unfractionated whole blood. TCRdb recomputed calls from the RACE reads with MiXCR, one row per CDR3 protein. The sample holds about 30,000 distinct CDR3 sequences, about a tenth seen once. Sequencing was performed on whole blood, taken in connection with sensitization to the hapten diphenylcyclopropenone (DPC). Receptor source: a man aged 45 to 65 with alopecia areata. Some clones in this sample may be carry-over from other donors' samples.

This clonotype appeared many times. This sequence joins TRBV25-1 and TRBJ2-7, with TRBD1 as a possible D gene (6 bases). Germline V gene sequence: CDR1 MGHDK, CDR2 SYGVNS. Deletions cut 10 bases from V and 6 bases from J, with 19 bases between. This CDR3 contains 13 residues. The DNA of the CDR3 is TGTGCCACACTGGGGGACACCGAATTCGAGCAGTACTTC. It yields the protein CATLGDTEFEQYF.

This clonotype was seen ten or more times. CDR3 in amino acids: CSARYGGLNEQFF. The CDR3 nucleotides read TGCAGTGCTAGATATGGGGGCTTGAATGAGCAGTTCTTC. The V call is TRBV20-1, the J call TRBJ2-1, with D perhaps TRBD1 (6 bases). The CDR3 spans 13 residues. Between the trimmed V and J ends, which lost 2 bases and 7 bases, there was a span of 12 bases. Germline CDR1 reads DFQATT; CDR2 reads SNEGSKA (reference sequence).

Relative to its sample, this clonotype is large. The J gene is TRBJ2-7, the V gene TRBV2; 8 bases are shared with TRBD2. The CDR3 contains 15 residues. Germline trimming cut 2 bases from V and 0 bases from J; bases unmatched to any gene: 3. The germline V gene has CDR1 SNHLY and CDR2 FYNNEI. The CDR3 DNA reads TGTGCCAGCAGTGAATGGAGCGGGGGCTCCTACGAGCAGTACTTC. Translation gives CASSEWSGGSYEQYF.

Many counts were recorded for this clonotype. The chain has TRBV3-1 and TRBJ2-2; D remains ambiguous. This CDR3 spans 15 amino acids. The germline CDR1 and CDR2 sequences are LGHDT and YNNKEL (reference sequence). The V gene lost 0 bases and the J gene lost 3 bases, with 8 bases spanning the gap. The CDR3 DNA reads TGTGCCAGCAGCCAAGATCGCCTTCACACCGGGGAGCTGTTTTTT. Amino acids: CASSQDRLHTGELFF.

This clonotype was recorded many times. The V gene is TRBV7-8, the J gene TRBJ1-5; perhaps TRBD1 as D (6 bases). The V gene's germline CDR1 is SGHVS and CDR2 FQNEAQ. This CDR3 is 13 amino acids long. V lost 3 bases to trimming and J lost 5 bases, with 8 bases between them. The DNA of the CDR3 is TGTGCCAGCAGCTTTGCAGGGGATCAGCCCCAGCATTTT. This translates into CASSFAGDQPQHF.

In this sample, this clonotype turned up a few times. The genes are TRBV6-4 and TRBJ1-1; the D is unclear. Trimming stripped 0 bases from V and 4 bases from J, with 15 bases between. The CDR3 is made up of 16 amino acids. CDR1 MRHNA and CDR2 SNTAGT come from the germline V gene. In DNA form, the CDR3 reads TGTGCCAGCAGTGACTCGTCGGGCGCCCCCAGCACTGAAGCTTTCTTT. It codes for CASSDSSGAPSTEAFF.

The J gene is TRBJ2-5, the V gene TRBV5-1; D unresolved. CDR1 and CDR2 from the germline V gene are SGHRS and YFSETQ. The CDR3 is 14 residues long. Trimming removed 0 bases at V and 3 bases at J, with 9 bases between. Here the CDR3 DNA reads TGCGCCAGCAGCTTGGCAGGAGCTAAAGAGACCCAGTACTTC. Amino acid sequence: CASSLAGAKETQYF.

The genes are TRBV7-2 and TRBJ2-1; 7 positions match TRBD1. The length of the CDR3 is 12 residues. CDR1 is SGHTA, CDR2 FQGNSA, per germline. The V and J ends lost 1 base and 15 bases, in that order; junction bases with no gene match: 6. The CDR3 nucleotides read TGTGCCAGCAGCTTAGGACAGGGATTTCTGTTCTTC. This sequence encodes CASSLGQGFLFF.

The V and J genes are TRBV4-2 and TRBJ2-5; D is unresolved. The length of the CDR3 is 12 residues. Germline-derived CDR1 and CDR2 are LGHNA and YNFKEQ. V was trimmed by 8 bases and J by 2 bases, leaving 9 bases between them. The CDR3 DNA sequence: TGTGCCAGCGCCTCTGGACAAGAGACCCAGTACTTC. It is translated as CASASGQETQYF.

The DNA for the CDR3 is TGTGCCAGCTCATCGGGGAGGACAGACTACGAGCAGTACTTC. This codes for CASSSGRTDYEQYF. This chain links TRBV18 with TRBJ2-7; either TRBD1 or TRBD2 may supply D (6 bases each). V was shortened by 5 bases and J by 3 bases, with 14 bases between the two germline ends. In germline, CDR1 is KGHSH, CDR2 LQKENI. The CDR3 has 14 residues.

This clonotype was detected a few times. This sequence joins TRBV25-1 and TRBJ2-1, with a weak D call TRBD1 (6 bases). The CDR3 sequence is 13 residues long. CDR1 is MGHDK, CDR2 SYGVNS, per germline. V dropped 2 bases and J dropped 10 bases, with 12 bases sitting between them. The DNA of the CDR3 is TGTGCCAGCAGTGAAAAGTATGGGACAGAGCAGTTCTTC. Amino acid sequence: CASSEKYGTEQFF.

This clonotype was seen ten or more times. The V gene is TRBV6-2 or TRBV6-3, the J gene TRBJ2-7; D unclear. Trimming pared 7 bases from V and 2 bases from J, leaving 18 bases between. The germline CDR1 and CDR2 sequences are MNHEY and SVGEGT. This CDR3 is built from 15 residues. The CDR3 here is CASNYRGVDPYEQYF. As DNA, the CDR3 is TGTGCCAGCAACTACAGAGGCGTGGACCCCTACGAGCAGTACTTC.

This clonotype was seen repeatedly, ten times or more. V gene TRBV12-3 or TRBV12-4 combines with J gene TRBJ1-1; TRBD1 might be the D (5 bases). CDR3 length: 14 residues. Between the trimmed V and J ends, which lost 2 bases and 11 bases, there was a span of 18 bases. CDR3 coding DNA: TGTGCCAGCAGTTTAAGTTGGCAGGGAATCATGGCTTTCTTT. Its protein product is CASSLSWQGIMAFF.

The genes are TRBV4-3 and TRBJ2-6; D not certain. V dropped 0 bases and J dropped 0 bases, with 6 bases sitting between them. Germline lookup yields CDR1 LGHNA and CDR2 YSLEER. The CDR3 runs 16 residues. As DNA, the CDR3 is TGCGCCAGCAGCCAAGACCGGCCCTCTGGGGCCAACGTCCTGACTTTC. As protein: CASSQDRPSGANVLTF.

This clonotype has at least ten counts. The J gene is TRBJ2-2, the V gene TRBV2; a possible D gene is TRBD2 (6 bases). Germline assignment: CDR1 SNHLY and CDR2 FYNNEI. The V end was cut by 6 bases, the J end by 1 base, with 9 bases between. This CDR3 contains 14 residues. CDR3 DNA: TGTGCCAGCAGAGGCGGGGTGAACACCGGGGAGCTGTTTTTT. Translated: CASRGGVNTGELFF.

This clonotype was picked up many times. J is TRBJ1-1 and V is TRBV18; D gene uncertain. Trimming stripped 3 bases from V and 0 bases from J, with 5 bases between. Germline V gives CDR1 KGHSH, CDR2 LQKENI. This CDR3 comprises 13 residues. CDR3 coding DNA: TGTGCCAGCTCACCCCATATGAACACTGAAGCTTTCTTT. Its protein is CASSPHMNTEAFF.

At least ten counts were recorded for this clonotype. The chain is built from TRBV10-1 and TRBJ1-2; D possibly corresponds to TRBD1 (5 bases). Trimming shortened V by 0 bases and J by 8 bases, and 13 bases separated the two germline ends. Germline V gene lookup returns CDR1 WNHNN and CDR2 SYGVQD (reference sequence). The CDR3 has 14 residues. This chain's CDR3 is CASSESGGARGYTF. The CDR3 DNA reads TGCGCCAGCAGTGAGTCTGGGGGAGCTCGGGGCTACACCTTC.

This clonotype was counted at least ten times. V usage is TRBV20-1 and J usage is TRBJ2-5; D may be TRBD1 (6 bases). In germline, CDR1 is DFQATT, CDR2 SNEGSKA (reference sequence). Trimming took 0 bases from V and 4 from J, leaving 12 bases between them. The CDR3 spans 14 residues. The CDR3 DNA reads TGCAGTGCTAGAGAGTTCCAGGGGCCAGAGACCCAGTACTTC. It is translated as CSAREFQGPETQYF.

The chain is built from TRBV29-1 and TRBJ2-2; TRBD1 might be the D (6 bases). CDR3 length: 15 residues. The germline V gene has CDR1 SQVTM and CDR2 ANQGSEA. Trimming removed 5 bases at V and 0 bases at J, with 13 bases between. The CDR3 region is CSVKSGTTNTGELFF. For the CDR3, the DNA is TGCAGCGTTAAGTCGGGGACAACGAACACCGGGGAGCTGTTTTTT.

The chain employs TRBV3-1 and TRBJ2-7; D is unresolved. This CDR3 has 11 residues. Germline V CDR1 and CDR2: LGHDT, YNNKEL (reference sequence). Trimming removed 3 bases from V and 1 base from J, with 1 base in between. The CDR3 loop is CASSQSYEQYF. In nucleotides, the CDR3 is TGTGCCAGCAGCCAGTCCTACGAGCAGTACTTC.

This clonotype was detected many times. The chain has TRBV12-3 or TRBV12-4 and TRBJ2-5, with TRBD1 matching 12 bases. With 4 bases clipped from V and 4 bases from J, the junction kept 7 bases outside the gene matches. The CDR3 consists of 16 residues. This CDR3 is CASSSIGDRGRETQYF. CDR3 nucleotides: TGTGCCAGCAGTTCGATAGGGGACAGGGGGCGAGAGACCCAGTACTTC.

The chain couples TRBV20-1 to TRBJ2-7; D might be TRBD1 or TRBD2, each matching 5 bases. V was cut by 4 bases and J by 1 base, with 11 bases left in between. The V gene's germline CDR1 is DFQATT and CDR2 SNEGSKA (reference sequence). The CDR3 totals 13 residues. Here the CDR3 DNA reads TGCAGTGCTACCGGGACGTTATCCTACGAGCAGTACTTC. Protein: CSATGTLSYEQYF.

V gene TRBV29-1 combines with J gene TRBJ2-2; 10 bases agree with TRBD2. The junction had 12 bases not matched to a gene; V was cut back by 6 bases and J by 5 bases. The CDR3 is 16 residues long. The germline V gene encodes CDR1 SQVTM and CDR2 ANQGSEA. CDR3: CSVRVLAGDGTGELFF. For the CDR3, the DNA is TGCAGCGTCCGGGTGCTAGCGGGAGATGGGACCGGGGAGCTGTTTTTT.

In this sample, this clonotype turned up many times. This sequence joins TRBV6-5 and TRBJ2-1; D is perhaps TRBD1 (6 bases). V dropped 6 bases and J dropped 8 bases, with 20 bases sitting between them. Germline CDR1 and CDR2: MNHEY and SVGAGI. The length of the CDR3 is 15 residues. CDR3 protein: CASSLALTGLDEQFF. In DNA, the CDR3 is TGTGCCAGCAGCCTTGCGCTAACAGGGTTGGATGAGCAGTTCTTC.

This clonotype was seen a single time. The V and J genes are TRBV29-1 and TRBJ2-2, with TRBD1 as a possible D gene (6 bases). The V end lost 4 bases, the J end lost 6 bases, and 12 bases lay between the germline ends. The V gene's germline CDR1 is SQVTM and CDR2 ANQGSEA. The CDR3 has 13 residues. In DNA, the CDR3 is TGCAGCGTTGGTGTACAGGGACCCGGGGAGCTGTTTTTT. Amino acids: CSVGVQGPGELFF.

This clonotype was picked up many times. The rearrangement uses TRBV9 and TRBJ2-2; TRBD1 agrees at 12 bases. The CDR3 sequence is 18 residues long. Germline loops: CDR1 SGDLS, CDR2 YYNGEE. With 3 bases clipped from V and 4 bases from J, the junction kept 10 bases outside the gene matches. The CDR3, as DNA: TGTGCCAGCAGCGGGGGACAGGGGGCAAATCTGGGCACCGGGGAGCTGTTTTTT. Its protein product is CASSGGQGANLGTGELFF.

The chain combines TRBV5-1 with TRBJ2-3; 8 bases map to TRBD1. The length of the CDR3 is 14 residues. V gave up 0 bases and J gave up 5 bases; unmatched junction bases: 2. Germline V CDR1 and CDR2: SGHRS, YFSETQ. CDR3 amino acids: CASSLGQGKDTQYF. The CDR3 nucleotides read TGCGCCAGCAGCTTGGGACAGGGGAAAGATACGCAGTATTTT.

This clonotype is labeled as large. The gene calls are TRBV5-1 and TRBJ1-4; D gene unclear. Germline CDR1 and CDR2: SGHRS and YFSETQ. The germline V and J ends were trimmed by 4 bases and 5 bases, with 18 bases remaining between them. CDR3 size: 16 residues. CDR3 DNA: TGCGCCAGCAGCCCCGAGGACCTCGGCCCAAATGAAAAACTGTTTTTT. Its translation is CASSPEDLGPNEKLFF.

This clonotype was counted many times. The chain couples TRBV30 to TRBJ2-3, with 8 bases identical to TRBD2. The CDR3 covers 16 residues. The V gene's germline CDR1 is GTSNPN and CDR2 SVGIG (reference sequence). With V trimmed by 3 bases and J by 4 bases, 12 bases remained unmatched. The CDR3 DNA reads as TGTGCCTGGAGGGTAAGCGGGAGCCGAGGGGCAGATACGCAGTATTTT. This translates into CAWRVSGSRGADTQYF.

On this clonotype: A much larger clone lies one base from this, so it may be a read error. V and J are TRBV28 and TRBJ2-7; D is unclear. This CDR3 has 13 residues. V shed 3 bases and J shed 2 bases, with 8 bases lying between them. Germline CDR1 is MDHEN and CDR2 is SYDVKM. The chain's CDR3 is CASSLAVTYEQYF. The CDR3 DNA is TGTGCCAGCAGTTTGGCGGTAACCTACGAGCAGTACTTC.